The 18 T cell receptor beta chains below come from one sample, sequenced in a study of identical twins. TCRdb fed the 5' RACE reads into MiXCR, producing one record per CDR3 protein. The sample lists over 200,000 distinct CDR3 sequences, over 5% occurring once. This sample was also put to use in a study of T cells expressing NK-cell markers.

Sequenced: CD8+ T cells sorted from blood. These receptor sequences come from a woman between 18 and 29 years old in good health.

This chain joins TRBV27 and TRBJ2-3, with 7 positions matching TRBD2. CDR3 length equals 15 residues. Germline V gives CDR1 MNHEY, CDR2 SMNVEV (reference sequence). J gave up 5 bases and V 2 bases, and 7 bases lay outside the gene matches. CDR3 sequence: CASSLMGGVEDTQYF. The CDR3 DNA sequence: TGTGCCAGCAGTTTAATGGGAGGGGTAGAAGATACGCAGTATTTT.

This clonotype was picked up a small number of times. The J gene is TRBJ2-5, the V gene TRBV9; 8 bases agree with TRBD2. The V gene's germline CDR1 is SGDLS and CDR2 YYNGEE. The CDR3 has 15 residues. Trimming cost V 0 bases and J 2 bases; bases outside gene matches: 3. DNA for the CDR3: TGTGCCAGCAGCGTAGATGGGACTAGGCAAGAGACCCAGTACTTC. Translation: CASSVDGTRQETQYF.

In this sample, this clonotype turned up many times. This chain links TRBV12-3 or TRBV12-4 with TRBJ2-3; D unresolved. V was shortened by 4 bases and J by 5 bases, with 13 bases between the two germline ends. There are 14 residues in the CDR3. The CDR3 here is CASSSWTSVDTQYF. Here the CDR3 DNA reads TGTGCCAGCAGTTCTTGGACCTCCGTAGATACGCAGTATTTT.

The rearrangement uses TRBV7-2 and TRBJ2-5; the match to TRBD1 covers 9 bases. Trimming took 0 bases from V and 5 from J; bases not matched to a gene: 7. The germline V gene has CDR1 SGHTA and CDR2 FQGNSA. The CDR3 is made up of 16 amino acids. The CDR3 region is CASSLAPGQGYETQYF. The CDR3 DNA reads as TGTGCCAGCAGCTTAGCACCGGGACAGGGTTATGAGACCCAGTACTTC. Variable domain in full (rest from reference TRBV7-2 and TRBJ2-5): GAGVSQSPSNKVTEKGKDVELRCDPISGHTALYWYRQSLGQGLEFLIYFQGNSAPDKSGLPSDRFSAERTGGSVSTLTIQRTQQEDSAVYLCASSLAPGQGYETQYFGPGTRLLVL.

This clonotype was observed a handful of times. The CDR3 protein is CSVDRGPRTSEAFF. As DNA, the CDR3 is TGCAGCGTTGACAGGGGCCCACGAACTTCTGAAGCTTTCTTT. The chain combines TRBV29-1 with TRBJ1-1; tentatively, D is TRBD1 (6 bases). CDR1 is SQVTM, CDR2 ANQGSEA, per germline. The CDR3 spans 14 residues. V lost 3 bases and J 6 bases, leaving 17 bases between the germline ends.

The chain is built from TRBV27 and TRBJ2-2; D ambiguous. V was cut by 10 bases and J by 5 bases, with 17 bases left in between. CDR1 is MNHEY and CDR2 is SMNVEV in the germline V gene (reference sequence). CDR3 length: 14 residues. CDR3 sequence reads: CATAGAVSTGELFF. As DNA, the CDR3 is TGTGCCACCGCCGGAGCTGTGTCAACCGGGGAGCTGTTTTTT.

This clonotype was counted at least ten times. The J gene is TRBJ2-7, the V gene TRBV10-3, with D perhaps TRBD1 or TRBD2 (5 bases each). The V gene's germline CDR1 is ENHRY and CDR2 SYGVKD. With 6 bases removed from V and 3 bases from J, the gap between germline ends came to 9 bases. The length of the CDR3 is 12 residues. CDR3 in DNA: TGTGCCATCAGAAGGGACGGCTACGAGCAGTACTTC. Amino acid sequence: CAIRRDGYEQYF.

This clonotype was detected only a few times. The CDR3 here is CASSLRGFGAHEQYF. The CDR3 DNA is TGCGCCAGCAGCCTCCGGGGGTTCGGGGCCCACGAGCAGTACTTC. J is TRBJ2-7 and V is TRBV5-1; TRBD2 is a possible D gene (6 bases). V gave up 4 bases and J gave up 5 bases, with 19 bases separating them. Looked up from germline, CDR1 is SGHRS and CDR2 is YFSETQ. The CDR3 has 15 residues.

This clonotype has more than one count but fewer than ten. CDR3 sequence (DNA): TGTGCCAGCAGTGTCATTGGAGTTCCCTCCTACAATGAGCAGTTCTTC. It translates to CASSVIGVPSYNEQFF. V gene TRBV27 combines with J gene TRBJ2-1; no reliable D call. Germline values: CDR1 MNHEY, CDR2 SMNVEV (reference sequence). The CDR3 contains 16 residues. With 5 bases removed from V and 0 bases from J, the gap between germline ends came to 14 bases.

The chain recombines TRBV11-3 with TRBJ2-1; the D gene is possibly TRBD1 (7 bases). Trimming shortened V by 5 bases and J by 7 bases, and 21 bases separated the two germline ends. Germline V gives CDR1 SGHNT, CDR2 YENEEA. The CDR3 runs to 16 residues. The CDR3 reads CASSHGAGGIENEQFF. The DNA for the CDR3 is TGTGCCAGCAGCCATGGGGCAGGGGGGATCGAAAATGAGCAGTTCTTC.

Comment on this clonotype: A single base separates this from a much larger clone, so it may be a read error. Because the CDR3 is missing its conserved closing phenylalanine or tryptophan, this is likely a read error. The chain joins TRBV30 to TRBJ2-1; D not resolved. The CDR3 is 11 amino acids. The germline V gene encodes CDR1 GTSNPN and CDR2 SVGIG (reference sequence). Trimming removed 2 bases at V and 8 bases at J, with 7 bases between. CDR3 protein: CAWSSTDEQFL. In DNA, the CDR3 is TGTGCCTGGAGTTCAACGGATGAGCAGTTCTTG.

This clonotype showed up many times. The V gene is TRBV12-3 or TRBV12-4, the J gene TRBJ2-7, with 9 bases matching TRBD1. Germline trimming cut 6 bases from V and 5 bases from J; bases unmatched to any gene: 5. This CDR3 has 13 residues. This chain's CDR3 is CASSPDRGNEQYF. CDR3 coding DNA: TGTGCCAGCAGCCCGGACAGGGGAAACGAGCAGTACTTC.

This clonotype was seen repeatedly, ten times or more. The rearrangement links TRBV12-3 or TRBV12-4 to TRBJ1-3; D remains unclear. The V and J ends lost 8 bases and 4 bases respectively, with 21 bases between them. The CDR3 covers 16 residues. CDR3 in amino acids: CASVSTSGSGGNTIYF. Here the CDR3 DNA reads TGTGCCAGCGTCTCTACTAGTGGTTCGGGAGGAAACACCATATATTTT.

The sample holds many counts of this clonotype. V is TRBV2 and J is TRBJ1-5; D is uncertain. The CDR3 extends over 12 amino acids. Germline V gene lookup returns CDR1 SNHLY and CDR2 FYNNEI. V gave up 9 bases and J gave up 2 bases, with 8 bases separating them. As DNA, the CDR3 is TGTGCCAGTAAGTTTGGCAATCAGCCCCAGCATTTT. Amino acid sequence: CASKFGNQPQHF. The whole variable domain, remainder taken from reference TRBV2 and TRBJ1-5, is EPEVTQTPSHQVTQMGQEVILRCVPISNHLYFYWYRQILGQKVEFLVSFYNNEISEKSEIFDDQFSVERPDGSNFTLKIRSTKLEDSAMYFCASKFGNQPQHFGDGTRLSIL.

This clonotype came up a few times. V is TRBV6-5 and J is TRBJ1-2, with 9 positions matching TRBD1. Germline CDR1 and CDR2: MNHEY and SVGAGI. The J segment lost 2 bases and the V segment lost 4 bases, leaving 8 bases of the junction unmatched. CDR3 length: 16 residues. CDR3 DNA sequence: TGTGCCAGCAGTTTTCTTCCGGGACAGGGAAACTATGGCTACACCTTC. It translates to CASSFLPGQGNYGYTF.

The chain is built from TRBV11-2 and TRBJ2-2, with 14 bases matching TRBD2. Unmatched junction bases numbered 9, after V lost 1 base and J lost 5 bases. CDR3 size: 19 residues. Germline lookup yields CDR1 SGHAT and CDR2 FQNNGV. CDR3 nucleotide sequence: TGTGCCAGCAGCTTAGGACCGGGACTAGCGGGAGAGGTTACCGGGGAGCTGTTTTTT. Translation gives CASSLGPGLAGEVTGELFF.

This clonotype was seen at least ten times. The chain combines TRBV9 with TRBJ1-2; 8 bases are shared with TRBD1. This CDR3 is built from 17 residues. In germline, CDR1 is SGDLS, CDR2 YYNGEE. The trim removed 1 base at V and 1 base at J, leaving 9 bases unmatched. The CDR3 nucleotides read TGTGCCAGCAGCGTATTGGACAGGGCTGAGAATAACTATGGCTACACCTTC. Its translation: CASSVLDRAENNYGYTF.

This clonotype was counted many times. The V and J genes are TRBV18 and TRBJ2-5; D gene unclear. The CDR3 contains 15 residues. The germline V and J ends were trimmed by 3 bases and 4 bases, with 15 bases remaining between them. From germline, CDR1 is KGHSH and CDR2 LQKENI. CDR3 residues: CASSPYEDLGETQYF. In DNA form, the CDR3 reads TGTGCCAGCTCACCGTACGAGGATCTGGGAGAGACCCAGTACTTC.